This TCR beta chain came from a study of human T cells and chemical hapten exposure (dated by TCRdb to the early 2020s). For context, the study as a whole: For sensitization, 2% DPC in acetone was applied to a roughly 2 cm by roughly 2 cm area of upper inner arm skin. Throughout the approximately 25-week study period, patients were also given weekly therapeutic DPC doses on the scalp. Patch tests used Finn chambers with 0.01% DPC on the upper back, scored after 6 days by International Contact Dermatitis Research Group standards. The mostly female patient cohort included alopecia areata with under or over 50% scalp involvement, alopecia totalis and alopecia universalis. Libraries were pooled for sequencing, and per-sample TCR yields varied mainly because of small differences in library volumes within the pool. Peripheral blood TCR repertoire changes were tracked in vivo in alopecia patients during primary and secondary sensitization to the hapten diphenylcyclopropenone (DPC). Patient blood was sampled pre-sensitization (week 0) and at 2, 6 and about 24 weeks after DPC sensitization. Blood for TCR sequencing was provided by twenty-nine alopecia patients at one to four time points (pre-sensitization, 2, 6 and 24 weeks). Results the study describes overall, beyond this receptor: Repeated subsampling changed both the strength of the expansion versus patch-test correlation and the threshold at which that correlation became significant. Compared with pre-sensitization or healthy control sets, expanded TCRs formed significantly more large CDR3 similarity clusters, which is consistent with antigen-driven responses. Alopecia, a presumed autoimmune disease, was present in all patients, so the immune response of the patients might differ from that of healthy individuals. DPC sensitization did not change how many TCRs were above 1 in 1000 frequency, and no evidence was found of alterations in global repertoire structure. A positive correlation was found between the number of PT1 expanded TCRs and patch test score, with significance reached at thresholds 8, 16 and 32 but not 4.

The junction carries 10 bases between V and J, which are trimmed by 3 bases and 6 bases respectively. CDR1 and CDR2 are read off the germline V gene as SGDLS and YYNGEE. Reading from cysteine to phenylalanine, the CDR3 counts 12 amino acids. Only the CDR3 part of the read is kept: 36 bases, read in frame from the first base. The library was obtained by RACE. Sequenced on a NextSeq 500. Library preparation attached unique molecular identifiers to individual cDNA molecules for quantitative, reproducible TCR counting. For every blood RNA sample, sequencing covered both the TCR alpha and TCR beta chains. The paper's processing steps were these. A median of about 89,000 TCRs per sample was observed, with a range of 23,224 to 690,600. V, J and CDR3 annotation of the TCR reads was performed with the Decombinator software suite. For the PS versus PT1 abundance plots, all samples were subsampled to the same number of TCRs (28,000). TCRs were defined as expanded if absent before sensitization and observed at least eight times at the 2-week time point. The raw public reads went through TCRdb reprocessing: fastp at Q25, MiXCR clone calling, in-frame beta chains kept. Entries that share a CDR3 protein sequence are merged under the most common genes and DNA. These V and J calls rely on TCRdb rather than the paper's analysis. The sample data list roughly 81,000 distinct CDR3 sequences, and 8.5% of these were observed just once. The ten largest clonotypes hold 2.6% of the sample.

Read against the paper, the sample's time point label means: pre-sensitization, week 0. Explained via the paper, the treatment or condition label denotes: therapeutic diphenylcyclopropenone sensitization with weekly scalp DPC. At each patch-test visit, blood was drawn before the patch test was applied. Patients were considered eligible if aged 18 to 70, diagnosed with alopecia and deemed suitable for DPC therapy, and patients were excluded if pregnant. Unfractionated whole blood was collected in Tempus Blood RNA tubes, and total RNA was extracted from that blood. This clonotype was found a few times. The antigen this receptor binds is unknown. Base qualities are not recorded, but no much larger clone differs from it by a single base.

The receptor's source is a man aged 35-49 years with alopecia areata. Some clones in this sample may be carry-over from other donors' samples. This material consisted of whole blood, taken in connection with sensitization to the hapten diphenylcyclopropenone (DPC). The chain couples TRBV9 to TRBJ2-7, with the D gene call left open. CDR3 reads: CASSAPGLEQYF. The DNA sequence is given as TGTGCCAGCAGCGCCCCCGGGCTCGAGCAGTACTTC.